These 26 T cell receptor beta chains were sequenced from one sample in a study of cytomegalovirus exposure and HLA in healthy donors. TCRdb's table, derived via immunoSEQ multiplex PCR, lists solely in-frame clones and lacks some. This table holds over 250,000 clones, around 90% found once. Sequenced input: PBMCs. These receptors were taken from a woman between 25 and 40 years old in good health and CMV-seropositive.

This rearrangement joins TRBV27 to TRBJ2-3, with 10 nucleotides matching TRBD2. There are 15 residues in the CDR3. The V and J ends lost 6 bases and 3 bases, in that order; junction bases with no gene match: 6. Germline values: CDR1 MNHEY, CDR2 SMNVEV (reference sequence). Written as DNA, the CDR3 is TGTGCCAGCAGCCTACTAGCGGGAACTACAGATACGCAGTATTTT. Its translation: CASSLLAGTTDTQYF.

V usage is TRBV9 and J usage is TRBJ2-7, with 8 bases fitting TRBD2. Germline CDR1 reads SGDLS; CDR2 reads YYNGEE. Trimming at V came to 4 bases and at J to 5 bases, leaving 8 bases not matched to a gene. The CDR3 has 14 residues. CDR3 nucleotide sequence: TGTGCCAGCAGCCCTGGGACTAGTTTTCACGAGCAGTACTTC. It translates to CASSPGTSFHEQYF.

This chain links TRBV5-1 with TRBJ1-1; maybe TRBD1 (5 bases). This CDR3 region has 15 residues. Germline V gives CDR1 SGHRS, CDR2 YFSETQ. V lost 5 bases, J lost 0 bases, and 14 bases lay in between. CDR3 coding DNA: TGCGCCAGCAGGATACTGGAAGGGGTGAACACTGAAGCTTTCTTT. Translation gives CASRILEGVNTEAFF. Supplemented by reference TRBV5-1 and TRBJ1-1, the full variable domain reads KAGVTQTPRYLIKTRGQQVTLSCSPISGHRSVSWYQQTPGQGLQFLFEYFSETQRNKGNFPGRFSGRQFSNSRSEMNVSTLELGDSALYLCASRILEGVNTEAFFGQGTRLTVV.

This clone came up a few times. The chain has TRBV18 and TRBJ2-7; TRBD2 matches at 9 bases. V trimming: 4 bases; J trimming: 6 bases; junction bases outside the gene matches: 13. Looked up from germline, CDR1 is KGHSH and CDR2 is LQKENI. The CDR3 has 16 residues. The CDR3 is CASSRGTGTSFFEQYF. CDR3 nucleotide sequence: TGTGCCAGCTCACGTGGGACCGGGACTAGCTTTTTCGAGCAGTACTTC.

The rearrangement joins TRBV4-3 to TRBJ2-2; D uncertain. The V end lost 4 bases, the J end lost 4 bases, and 19 bases lay between the germline ends. Per the germline V gene, CDR1 is LGHNA and CDR2 is YSLEER. The CDR3 runs to 17 residues. The CDR3 spells CASSRLTPGRFTGELFF. The CDR3, as DNA: TGCGCCAGCAGCCGTCTAACCCCAGGACGGTTCACCGGGGAGCTGTTTTTT.

The CDR3 coding sequence is TGCAGCGTTGGGGAAGCTTTCTTT. It is translated as CSVGEAFF. This rearrangement joins TRBV29-1 to TRBJ1-1; no clear D. Trimming shortened V by 4 bases and J by 8 bases, and 2 bases separated the two germline ends. Germline-derived CDR1 and CDR2 are SQVTM and ANQGSEA. This CDR3 is 8 amino acids long.

This clone was detected a few times. This chain joins TRBV7-3 and TRBJ2-2; 10 nucleotides line up with TRBD1. CDR1 SGHTA and CDR2 FQGTGA come from the germline V gene. The CDR3 totals 14 residues. V trimming: 5 bases; J trimming: 7 bases; junction bases outside the gene matches: 4. This chain's CDR3 is CASSPGQGIGELFF. In nucleotides, the CDR3 is TGTGCCAGCAGCCCGGGACAGGGGATCGGGGAGCTGTTTTTT.

DNA for the CDR3: TGCGCCAGCAGCGCCGGGACAGGGTACGAGCAGTACTTC. It yields the protein CASSAGTGYEQYF. The genes are TRBV5-1 and TRBJ2-7; 9 positions agree with TRBD1. Germline-derived CDR1 and CDR2 are SGHRS and YFSETQ. This CDR3 contains 13 residues. The J segment lost 4 bases and the V segment lost 4 bases, leaving 3 bases of the junction unmatched.

The rearrangement joins TRBV4-1 to TRBJ1-2; D not certain. The CDR3 loop spans 16 amino acids. Trimming shortened V by 0 bases and J by 6 bases, and 17 bases separated the two germline ends. Germline values: CDR1 MGHRA, CDR2 YSYEKL. CDR3 region: CASSQEIGVGLNGYTF. The CDR3 region has the DNA TGCGCCAGCAGCCAAGAGATCGGGGTGGGGTTGAATGGCTACACCTTC.

The chain has TRBV28 and TRBJ1-3; perhaps TRBD1 as D (5 bases). Germline values: CDR1 MDHEN, CDR2 SYDVKM. The ends were cut back, 7 bases at V and 5 bases at J, with 12 bases in the middle. The CDR3 totals 13 residues. CDR3 loop: CASTGGVRNTIYF. CDR3 nucleotide sequence: TGTGCCAGCACCGGGGGGGTACGAAACACCATATATTTT.

CDR3: CASSLSLTF. The CDR3 DNA reads as TGTGCCAGCAGCTTATCACTCACCTTC. The V call is TRBV7-9, the J call TRBJ1-2; D gene unclear. The CDR3 contains 9 residues. Germline CDR1 is SEHNR and CDR2 is FQNEAQ (reference sequence). V lost 2 bases and J 13 bases, leaving 5 bases between the germline ends.

This rearrangement joins TRBV7-3 to TRBJ1-2; 12 bases are shared with TRBD1. The CDR3 spans 16 residues. Germline V gene data show CDR1 as SGHTA and CDR2 as FQGTGA. V trimming: 8 bases; J trimming: 4 bases; junction bases outside the gene matches: 11. The CDR3 is CASEKDGTGGIYGYTF. The CDR3 coding sequence is TGTGCCAGCGAGAAAGACGGGACAGGGGGCATCTATGGCTACACCTTC.

This clone was picked up a small number of times. V and J are TRBV7-9 and TRBJ2-7; TRBD2 agrees at 8 bases. The CDR3 loop spans 14 amino acids. Trimming took 4 bases from V and 4 from J; bases not matched to a gene: 6. Germline V gene lookup returns CDR1 SEHNR and CDR2 FQNEAQ (reference sequence). The CDR3 region has the DNA TGTGCCAGCAGCTCGACTAGCGACAGTTACGAGCAGTACTTC. Its translation is CASSSTSDSYEQYF.

This chain links TRBV2 with TRBJ1-5; 9 bases line up with TRBD1. The V and J ends lost 5 bases and 6 bases, in that order; junction bases with no gene match: 8. The germline CDR1 and CDR2 sequences are SNHLY and FYNNEI. There are 15 residues in the CDR3. CDR3 DNA: TGTGCCAGCAGTAACGACAGGGGGTCTGGTCAGCCCCAGCATTTT. This codes for CASSNDRGSGQPQHF. The full variable domain, with the rest looked up from reference TRBV2 and TRBJ1-5, is EPEVTQTPSHQVTQMGQEVILRCVPISNHLYFYWYRQILGQKVEFLVSFYNNEISEKSEIFDDQFSVERPDGSNFTLKIRSTKLEDSAMYFCASSNDRGSGQPQHFGDGTRLSIL.

The V and J genes are TRBV5-1 and TRBJ2-5; D assignment may be TRBD1 or TRBD2 (6 bases each). Between the trimmed V and J ends, which lost 5 bases and 5 bases, there was a span of 16 bases. Per germline, CDR1 SGHRS and CDR2 YFSETQ. CDR3 size: 14 residues. CDR3 nucleotide sequence: TGCGCCAGCAGTTTCTCGGGGGCGGTGGAGACCCAGTACTTC. This encodes CASSFSGAVETQYF.

V and J are TRBV27 and TRBJ2-2, with TRBD1 identical over 9 bases. With V trimmed by 5 bases and J by 4 bases, 8 bases remained unmatched. Germline V gene data show CDR1 as MNHEY and CDR2 as SMNVEV (reference sequence). The CDR3 is 16 residues long. CDR3 bases: TGTGCCAGCAGTATACGGGGACAGGGAAGCACCGGGGAGCTGTTTTTT. This translates into CASSIRGQGSTGELFF.

The chain joins TRBV19 to TRBJ2-1; D perhaps matches TRBD2 (5 bases). This CDR3 has 14 amino acids. Germline V CDR1 and CDR2: LNHDA, SQIVND (reference sequence). Trimming left V 6 bases short and J 8 bases short, with 17 bases between. This CDR3 reads CASRPSLAGDEQFF. For the CDR3, the DNA is TGTGCCAGTAGGCCGTCTCTAGCAGGCGATGAGCAGTTCTTC.

In this sample, this clone turned up once. The chain uses TRBV2 and TRBJ2-2; 9 bases map to TRBD1. The CDR3 runs to 16 residues. V shed 0 bases and J 7 bases; nucleotides not matched to a gene: 6. CDR1 and CDR2 (germline): SNHLY, FYNNEI. The CDR3 nucleotides read TGTGCCAGCAGTGAAGCGCTGGACAGGGGCCACGGGGAGCTGTTTTTT. Translation gives CASSEALDRGHGELFF.

This chain uses TRBV4-2 with TRBJ2-7, with 9 bases aligning to TRBD1. Per the germline V gene, CDR1 is LGHNA and CDR2 is YNFKEQ. J gave up 7 bases and V 2 bases, and 9 bases lay outside the gene matches. CDR3 length equals 15 residues. CDR3 coding DNA: TGTGCCAGCAGCCAAAGCCGGGACAGGGTGGAAGAGCAGTACTTC. This codes for CASSQSRDRVEEQYF.

CDR3 residues: CAREGTGTQSPLHF. CDR3 nucleotides: TGTGCCAGAGAAGGGACAGGGACCCAATCACCCCTCCACTTT. This sequence joins TRBV27 and TRBJ1-6; the match to TRBD1 covers 9 bases. There are 14 residues in the CDR3. Germline lookup yields CDR1 MNHEY and CDR2 SMNVEV (reference sequence). V dropped 9 bases and J dropped 10; count of bases not matched to a gene: 10.

Worth noting for this clone: Other DNA sequences in this specimen translate into the identical CDR3. V usage is TRBV28 and J usage is TRBJ2-7; D ambiguous. Germline assignment: CDR1 MDHEN and CDR2 SYDVKM. Trimming took 2 bases from V and 2 from J, leaving 4 bases between them. This CDR3 has 12 amino acids. As DNA, the CDR3 is TGTGCCAGCAGTTTAGTAGCCTACGAGCAGTACTTC. It translates to CASSLVAYEQYF.

The CDR3 is CASSKGVGEGETQYF. The CDR3 nucleotides read TGTGCCAGCAGCAAAGGGGTCGGGGAGGGGGAGACCCAGTACTTC. This chain joins TRBV7-8 and TRBJ2-5; TRBD2 matches 7 bases. This CDR3 has 15 amino acids. V was pared by 5 bases and J by 5 bases, with 11 bases of the junction left unmatched. Germline-derived CDR1 and CDR2 are SGHVS and FQNEAQ.

The chain couples TRBV7-3 to TRBJ1-1; TRBD1 might be the D (5 bases). The CDR3 length is 14 residues. The germline gives CDR1 SGHTA, CDR2 FQGTGA. V was clipped by 2 bases and J by 1 base, with 8 bases between them. The CDR3 DNA is TGTGCCAGCAGCTTAGGACACTCGAACACTGAAGCTTTCTTT. The encoded protein is CASSLGHSNTEAFF.

V gene TRBV6-1 combines with J gene TRBJ2-7, with 9 bases matching TRBD1. V gave up 6 bases and J gave up 3 bases; unmatched junction bases: 6. Germline V gene sequence: CDR1 MNHNS, CDR2 SASEGT. This CDR3 comprises 14 residues. The CDR3 loop reads CASRENRGLYEQYF. The CDR3 DNA is TGTGCCAGCAGAGAAAACAGGGGGCTCTACGAGCAGTACTTC.

This rearrangement joins TRBV2 to TRBJ2-7, with 9 bases fitting TRBD1. The CDR3 length is 13 residues. The V segment lost 5 bases and the J segment 4 bases; nucleotides outside the gene matches: 3. The germline gives CDR1 SNHLY, CDR2 FYNNEI. The CDR3 nucleotides are TGTGCCAGCAGTTGGGACAGGGATTACGAGCAGTACTTC. Residues: CASSWDRDYEQYF.

The chain couples TRBV28 to TRBJ2-5, with 9 nucleotides matching TRBD1. Trimming took 6 bases from V and 2 from J; bases not matched to a gene: 7. Looked up from germline, CDR1 is MDHEN and CDR2 is SYDVKM. This CDR3 spans 15 amino acids. CDR3 sequence reads: CASRGTGWGQETQYF. The DNA of the CDR3 is TGTGCCAGCAGGGGGACAGGGTGGGGGCAAGAGACCCAGTACTTC.